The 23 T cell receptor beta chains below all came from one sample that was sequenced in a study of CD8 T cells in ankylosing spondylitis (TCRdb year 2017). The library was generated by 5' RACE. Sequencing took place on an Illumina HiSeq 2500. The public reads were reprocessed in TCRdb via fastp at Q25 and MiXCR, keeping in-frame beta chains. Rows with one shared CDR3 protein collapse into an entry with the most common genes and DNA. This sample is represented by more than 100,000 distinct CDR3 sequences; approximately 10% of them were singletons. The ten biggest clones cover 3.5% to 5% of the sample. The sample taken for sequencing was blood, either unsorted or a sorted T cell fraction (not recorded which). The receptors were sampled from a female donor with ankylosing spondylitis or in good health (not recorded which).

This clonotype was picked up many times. As DNA, the CDR3 is TGTGCCAGCAGTTTAGGGGGCGGGATGAGCACAGATACGCAGTATTTT. Amino acid sequence: CASSLGGGMSTDTQYF. The chain employs TRBV12-3 or TRBV12-4 and TRBJ2-3; D may be TRBD2 (6 bases). Between the trimmed V and J ends, which lost 1 base and 0 bases, there was a span of 11 bases. CDR3 size: 16 residues.

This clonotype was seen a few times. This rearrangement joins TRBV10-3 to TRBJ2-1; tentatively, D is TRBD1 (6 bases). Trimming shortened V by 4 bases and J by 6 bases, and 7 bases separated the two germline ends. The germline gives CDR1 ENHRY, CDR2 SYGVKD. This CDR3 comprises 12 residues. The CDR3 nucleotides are TGTGCCATCAGTGGCAGGGGCAATGAGCAGTTCTTC. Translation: CAISGRGNEQFF.

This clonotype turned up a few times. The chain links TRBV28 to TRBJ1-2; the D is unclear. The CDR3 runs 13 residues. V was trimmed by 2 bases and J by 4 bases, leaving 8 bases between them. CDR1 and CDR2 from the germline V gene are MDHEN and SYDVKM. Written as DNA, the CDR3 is TGTGCCAGCAGTTTAAACCTCGCCTATGGCTACACCTTC. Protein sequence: CASSLNLAYGYTF.

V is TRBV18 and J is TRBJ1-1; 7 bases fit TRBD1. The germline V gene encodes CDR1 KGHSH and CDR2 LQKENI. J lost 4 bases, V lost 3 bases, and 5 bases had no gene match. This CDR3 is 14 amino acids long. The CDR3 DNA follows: TGTGCCAGCTCACCTATACAGGGGAGCACTGAAGCTTTCTTT. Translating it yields CASSPIQGSTEAFF.

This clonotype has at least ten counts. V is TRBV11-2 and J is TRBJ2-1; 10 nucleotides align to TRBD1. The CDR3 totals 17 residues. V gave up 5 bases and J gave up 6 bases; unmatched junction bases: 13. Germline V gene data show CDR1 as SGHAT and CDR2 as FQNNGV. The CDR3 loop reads CASSARFGTGAFNEQFF. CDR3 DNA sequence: TGTGCCAGCAGCGCAAGGTTCGGGACAGGGGCCTTCAATGAGCAGTTCTTC. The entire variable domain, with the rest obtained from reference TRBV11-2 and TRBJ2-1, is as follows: EAGVAQSPRYKIIEKRQSVAFWCNPISGHATLYWYQQILGQGPKLLIQFQNNGVVDDSQLPKDRFSAERLKGVDSTLKIQPAKLEDSAVYLCASSARFGTGAFNEQFFGPGTRLTVL.

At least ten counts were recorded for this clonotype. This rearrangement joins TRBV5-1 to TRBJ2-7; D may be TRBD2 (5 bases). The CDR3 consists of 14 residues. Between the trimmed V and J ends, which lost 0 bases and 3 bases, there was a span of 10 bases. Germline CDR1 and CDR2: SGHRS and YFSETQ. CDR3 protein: CASSLEEGNYEQYF. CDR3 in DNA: TGCGCCAGCAGCTTGGAAGAGGGAAACTACGAGCAGTACTTC.

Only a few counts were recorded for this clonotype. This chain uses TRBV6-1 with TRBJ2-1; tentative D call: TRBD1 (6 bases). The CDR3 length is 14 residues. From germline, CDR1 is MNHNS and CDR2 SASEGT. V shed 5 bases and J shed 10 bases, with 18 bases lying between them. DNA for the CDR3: TGTGCCAGCAGTAAAACTATAGGACAGCCGGAGCAGTTCTTC. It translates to CASSKTIGQPEQFF.

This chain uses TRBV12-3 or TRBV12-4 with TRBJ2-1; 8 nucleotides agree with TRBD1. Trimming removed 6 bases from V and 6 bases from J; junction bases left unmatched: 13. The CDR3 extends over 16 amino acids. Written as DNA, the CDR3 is TGTGCCAGCAGCCTATCGACAGGGGAGAACGGCAATGAGCAGTTCTTC. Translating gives CASSLSTGENGNEQFF.

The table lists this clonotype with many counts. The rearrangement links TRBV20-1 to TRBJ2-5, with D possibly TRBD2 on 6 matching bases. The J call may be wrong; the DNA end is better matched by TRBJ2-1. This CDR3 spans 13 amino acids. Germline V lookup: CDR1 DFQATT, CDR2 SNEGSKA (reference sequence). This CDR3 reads CSASTGFRETQFF. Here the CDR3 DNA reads TGCAGTGCTAGTACCGGCTTCCGGGAGACCCAGTTCTTC.

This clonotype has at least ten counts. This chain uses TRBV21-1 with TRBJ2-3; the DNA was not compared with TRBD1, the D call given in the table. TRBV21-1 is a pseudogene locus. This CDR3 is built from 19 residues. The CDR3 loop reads CASSNQRRMTGGATDTQYF. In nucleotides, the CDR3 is TGTGCCAGCAGCAATCAGAGGCGGATGACAGGGGGCGCGACAGATACGCAGTATTTT.

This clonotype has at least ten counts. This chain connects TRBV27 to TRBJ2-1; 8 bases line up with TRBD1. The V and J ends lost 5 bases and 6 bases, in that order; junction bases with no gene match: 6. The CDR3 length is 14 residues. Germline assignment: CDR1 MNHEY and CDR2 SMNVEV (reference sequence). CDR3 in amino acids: CASSPRQGLNEQFF. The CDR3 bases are TGTGCCAGCAGTCCTCGACAGGGGCTCAATGAGCAGTTCTTC.

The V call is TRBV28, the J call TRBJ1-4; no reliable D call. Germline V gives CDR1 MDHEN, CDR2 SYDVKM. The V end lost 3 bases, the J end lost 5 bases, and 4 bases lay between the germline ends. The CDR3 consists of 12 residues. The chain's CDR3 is CASSFRNEKLFF. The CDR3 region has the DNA TGTGCCAGCAGTTTTAGAAATGAAAAACTGTTTTTT.

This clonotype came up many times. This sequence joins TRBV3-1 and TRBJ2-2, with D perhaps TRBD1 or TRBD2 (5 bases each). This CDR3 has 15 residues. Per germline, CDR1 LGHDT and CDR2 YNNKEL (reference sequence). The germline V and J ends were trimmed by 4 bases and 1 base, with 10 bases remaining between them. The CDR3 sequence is CASSPGTLNTGELFF. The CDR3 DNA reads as TGTGCCAGCAGCCCCGGGACGCTGAACACCGGGGAGCTGTTTTTT.

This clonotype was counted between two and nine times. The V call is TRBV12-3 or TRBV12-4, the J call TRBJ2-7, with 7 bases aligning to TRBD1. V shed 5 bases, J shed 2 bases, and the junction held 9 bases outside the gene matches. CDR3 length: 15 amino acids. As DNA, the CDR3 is TGTGCCAGCAGTCCCCAACAGGGGCCTACCTACGAGCAGTACTTC. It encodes CASSPQQGPTYEQYF.

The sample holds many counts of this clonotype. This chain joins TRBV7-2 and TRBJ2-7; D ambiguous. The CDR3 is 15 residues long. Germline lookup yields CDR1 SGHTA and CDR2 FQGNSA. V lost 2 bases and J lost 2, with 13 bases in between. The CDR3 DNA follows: TGTGCCAGCAGCTTAATTCAGAGCACCACCTACGAGCAGTACTTC. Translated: CASSLIQSTTYEQYF.

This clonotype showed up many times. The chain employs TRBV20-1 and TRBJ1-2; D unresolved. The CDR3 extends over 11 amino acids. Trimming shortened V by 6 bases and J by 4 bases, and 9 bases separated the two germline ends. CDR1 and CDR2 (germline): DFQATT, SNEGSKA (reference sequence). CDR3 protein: CSASSLYGYTF. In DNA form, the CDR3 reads TGCAGTGCGTCTAGTCTCTATGGCTACACCTTC.

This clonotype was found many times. CDR3 in amino acids: CASSQVRTGELAKNIQYF. The CDR3 nucleotides read TGCGCCAGCAGCCAAGTGAGGACAGGGGAGCTAGCCAAAAACATTCAGTACTTC. The rearrangement links TRBV4-1 to TRBJ2-4, with 9 bases matching TRBD1. Germline CDR1 reads MGHRA; CDR2 reads YSYEKL. V was clipped by 1 base and J by 0 bases; unmatched bases: 7. This CDR3 spans 18 amino acids.

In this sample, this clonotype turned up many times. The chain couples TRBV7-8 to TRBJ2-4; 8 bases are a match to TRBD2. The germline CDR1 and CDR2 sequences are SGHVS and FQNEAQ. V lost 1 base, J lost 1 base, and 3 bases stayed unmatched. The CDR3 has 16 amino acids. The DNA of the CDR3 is TGTGCCAGCAGCTTAGAGCGGGAGTTGGCCAAAAACATTCAGTACTTC. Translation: CASSLERELAKNIQYF.

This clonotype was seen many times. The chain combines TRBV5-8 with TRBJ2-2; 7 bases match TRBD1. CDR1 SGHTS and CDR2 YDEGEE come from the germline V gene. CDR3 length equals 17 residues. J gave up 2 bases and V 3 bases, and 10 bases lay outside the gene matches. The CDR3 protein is CASSSSAGTVNTGELFF. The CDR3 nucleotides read TGTGCCAGCAGCTCCTCGGCCGGGACAGTCAACACCGGGGAGCTGTTTTTT.

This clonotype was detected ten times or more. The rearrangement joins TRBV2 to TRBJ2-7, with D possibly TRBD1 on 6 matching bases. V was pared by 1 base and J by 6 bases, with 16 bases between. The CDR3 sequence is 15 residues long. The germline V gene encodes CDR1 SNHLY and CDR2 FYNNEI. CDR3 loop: CASSEVAATGIEQYF. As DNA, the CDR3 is TGTGCCAGCAGTGAAGTGGCGGCGACAGGAATCGAGCAGTACTTC.

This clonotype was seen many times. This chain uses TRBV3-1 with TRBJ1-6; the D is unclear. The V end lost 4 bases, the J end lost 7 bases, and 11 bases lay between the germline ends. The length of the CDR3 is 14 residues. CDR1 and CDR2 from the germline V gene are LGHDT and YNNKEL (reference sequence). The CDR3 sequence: CASSPTPLNSPLHF. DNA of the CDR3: TGTGCCAGCAGCCCGACACCGCTAAATTCACCCCTCCACTTT.

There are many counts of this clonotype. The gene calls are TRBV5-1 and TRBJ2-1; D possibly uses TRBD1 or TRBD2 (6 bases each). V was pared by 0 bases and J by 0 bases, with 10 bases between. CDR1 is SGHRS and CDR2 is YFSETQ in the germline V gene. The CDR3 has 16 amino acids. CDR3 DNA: TGCGCCAGCAGCTTGGTTGGGGGGCGCTCCTACAATGAGCAGTTCTTC. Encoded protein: CASSLVGGRSYNEQFF.

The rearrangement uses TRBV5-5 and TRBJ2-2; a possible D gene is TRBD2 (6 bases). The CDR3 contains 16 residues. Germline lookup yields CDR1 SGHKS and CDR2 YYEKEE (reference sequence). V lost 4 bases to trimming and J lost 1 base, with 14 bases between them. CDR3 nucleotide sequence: TGTGCCAGCAGCCACGAGGGCGGGAAGAACACCGGGGAGCTGTTTTTT. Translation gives CASSHEGGKNTGELFF. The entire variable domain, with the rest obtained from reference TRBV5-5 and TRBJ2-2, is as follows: DAGVTQSPTHLIKTRGQQVTLRCSPISGHKSVSWYQQVLGQGPQFIFQYYEKEERGRGNFPDRFSARQFPNYSSELNVNALLLGDSALYLCASSHEGGKNTGELFFGEGSRLTVL.